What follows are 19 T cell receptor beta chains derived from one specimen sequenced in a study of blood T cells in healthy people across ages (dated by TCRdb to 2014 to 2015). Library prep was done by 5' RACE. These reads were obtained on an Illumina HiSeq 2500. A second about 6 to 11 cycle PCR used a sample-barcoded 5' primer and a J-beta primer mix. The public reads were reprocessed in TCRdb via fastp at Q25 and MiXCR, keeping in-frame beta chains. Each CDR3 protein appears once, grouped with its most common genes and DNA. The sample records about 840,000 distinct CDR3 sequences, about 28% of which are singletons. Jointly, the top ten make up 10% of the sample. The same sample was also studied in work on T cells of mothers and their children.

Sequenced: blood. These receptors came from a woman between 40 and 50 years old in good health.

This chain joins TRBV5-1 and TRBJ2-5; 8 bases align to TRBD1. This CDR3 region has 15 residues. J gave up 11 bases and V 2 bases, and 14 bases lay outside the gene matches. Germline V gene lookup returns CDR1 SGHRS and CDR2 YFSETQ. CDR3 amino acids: CASSLTGTGSNGQYF. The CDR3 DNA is TGCGCCAGCAGCTTAACCGGGACAGGTTCCAACGGGCAGTACTTC.

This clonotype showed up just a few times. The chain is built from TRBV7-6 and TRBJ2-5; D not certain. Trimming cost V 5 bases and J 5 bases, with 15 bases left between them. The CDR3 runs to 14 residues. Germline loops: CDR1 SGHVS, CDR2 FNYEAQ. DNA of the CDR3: TGTGCCAGCAGCCCCGGGTCTATCGTGGAGACCCAGTACTTC. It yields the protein CASSPGSIVETQYF.

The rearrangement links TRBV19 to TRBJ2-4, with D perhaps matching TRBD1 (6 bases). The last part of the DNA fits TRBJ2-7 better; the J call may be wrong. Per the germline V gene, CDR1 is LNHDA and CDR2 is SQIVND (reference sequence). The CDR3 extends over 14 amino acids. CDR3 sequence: CASSRDTSSYEQYF. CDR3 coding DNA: TGTGCCAGTAGTCGGGACACTTCCTCCTACGAGCAGTACTTC.

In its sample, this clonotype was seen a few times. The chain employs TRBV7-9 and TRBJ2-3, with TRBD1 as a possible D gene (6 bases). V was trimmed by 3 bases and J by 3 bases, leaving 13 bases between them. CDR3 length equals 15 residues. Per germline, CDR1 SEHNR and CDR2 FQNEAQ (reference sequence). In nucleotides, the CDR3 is TGTGCCAGCAGCTTGGGGCCAGGGGTAACAGATACGCAGTATTTT. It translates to CASSLGPGVTDTQYF.

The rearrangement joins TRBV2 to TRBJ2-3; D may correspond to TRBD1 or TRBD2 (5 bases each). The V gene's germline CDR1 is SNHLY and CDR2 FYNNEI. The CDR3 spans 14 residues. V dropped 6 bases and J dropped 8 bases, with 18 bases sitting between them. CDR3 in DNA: TGTGCCAGCAGGCTAGGGACCGAACGTAGTACGCAGTATTTT. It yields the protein CASRLGTERSTQYF.

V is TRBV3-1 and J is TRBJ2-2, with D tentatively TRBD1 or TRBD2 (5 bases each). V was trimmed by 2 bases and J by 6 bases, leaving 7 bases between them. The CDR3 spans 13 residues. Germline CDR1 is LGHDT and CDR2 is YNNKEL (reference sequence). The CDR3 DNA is TGTGCCAGCAGCCAAAGGGACGCCGGGGAGCTGTTTTTT. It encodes CASSQRDAGELFF.

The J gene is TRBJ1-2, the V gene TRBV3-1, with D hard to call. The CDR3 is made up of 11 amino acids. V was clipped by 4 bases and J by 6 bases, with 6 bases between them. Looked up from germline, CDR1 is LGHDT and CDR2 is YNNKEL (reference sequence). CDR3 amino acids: CASSLMDGYTF. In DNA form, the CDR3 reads TGTGCCAGCAGCCTCATGGATGGCTACACCTTC.

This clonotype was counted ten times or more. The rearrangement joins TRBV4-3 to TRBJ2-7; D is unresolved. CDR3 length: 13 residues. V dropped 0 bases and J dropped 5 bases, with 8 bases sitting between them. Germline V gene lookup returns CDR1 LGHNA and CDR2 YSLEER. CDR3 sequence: CASSQDLTHEQYF. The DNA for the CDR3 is TGCGCCAGCAGCCAAGATCTTACCCACGAGCAGTACTTC.

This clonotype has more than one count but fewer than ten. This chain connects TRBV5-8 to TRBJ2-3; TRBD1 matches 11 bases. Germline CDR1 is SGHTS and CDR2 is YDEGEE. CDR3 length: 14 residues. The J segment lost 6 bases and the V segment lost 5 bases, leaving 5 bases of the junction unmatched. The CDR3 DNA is TGTGCCAGCAGGGGGACAGGGGGGGACGATACGCAGTATTTT. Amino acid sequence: CASRGTGGDDTQYF.

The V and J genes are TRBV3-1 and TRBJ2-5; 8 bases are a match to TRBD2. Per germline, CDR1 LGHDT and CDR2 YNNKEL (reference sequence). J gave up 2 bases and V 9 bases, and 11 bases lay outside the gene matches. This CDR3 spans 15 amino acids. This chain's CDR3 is CASRKAGGQQETQYF. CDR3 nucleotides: TGTGCCAGTCGGAAGGCGGGGGGACAACAAGAGACCCAGTACTTC.

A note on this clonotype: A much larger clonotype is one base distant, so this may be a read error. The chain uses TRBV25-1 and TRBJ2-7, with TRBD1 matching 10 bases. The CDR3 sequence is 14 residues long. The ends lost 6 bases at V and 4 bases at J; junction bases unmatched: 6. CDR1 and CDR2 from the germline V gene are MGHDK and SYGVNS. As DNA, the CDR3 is TGTGCCAGCAGGGAGCGGACAGGGGGGTACGAGCAGTACTTC. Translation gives CASRERTGGYEQYF.

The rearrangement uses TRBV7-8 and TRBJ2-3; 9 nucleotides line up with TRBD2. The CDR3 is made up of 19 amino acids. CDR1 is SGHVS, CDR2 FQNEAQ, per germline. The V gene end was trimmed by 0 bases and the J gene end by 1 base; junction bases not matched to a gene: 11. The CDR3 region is CASSLARFGRGGGTDTQYF. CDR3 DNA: TGTGCCAGCAGCTTAGCTAGGTTTGGGCGGGGGGGAGGCACAGATACGCAGTATTTT.

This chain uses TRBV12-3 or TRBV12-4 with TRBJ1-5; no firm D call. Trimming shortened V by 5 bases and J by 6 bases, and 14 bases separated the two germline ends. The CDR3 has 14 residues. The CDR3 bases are TGTGCCAGCAGTCTTACAGACGTCAGTCAGCCCCAGCATTTT. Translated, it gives CASSLTDVSQPQHF.

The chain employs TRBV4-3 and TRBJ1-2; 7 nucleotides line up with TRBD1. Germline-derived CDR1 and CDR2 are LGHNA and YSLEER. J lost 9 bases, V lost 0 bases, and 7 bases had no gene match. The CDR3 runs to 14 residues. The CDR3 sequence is CASSQDRQGWSYTF. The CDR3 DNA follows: TGCGCCAGCAGCCAAGACCGACAGGGTTGGAGCTACACCTTC.

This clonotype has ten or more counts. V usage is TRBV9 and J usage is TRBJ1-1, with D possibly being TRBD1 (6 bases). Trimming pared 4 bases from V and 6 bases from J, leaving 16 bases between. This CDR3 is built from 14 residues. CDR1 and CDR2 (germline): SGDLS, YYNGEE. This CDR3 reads CASSPRTGYPEAFF. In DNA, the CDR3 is TGTGCCAGCAGCCCCCGAACAGGGTACCCTGAAGCTTTCTTT.

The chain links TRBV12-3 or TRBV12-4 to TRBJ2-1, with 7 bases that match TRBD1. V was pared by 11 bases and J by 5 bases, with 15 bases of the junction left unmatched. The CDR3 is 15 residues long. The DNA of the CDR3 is TGTGCCGGCACCGTTGACAGGGTTGGTAACAATGAGCAGTTCTTC. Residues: CAGTVDRVGNNEQFF.

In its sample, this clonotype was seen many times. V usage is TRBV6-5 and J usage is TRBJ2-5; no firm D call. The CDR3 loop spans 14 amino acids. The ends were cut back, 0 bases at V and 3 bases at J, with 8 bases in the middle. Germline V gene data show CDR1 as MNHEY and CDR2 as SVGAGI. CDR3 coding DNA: TGTGCCAGCAGTTACTCGACGGCAAAAGAGACCCAGTACTTC. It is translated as CASSYSTAKETQYF.

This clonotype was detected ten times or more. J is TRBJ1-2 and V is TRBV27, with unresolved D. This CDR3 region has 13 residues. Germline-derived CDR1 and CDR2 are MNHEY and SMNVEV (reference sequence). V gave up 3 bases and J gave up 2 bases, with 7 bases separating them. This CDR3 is CASSFGLNYGYTF. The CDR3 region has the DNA TGTGCCAGCAGTTTCGGACTCAACTATGGCTACACCTTC.

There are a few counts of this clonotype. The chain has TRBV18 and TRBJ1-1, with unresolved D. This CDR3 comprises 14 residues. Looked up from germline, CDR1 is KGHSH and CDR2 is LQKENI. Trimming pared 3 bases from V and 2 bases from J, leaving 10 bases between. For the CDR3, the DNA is TGTGCCAGCTCACCCCTGGACGTCAACACTGAAGCTTTCTTT. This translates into CASSPLDVNTEAFF.